Below, one T cell receptor beta chain is given with its context. The CDR3 has 13 amino acids. With 5 bases clipped from V and 5 bases from J, the junction kept 8 bases outside the gene matches. Looked up from germline, CDR1 is DFQATT and CDR2 is SNEGSKA (reference sequence). Libraries were prepared by immunoSEQ multiplex PCR; TCRdb keeps only in-frame clonotypes and omits some of them. The table shows some 400,000 clones, with 80% to 90% occurring only once. The sample originates from a study of blood T cell repertoires in COVID-19. This TCR was recovered from a young man who had recovered from COVID-19. The chain has TRBV20-1 and TRBJ2-7; the match to TRBD1 covers 8 bases. Sequencing input: PBMCs or T cells enriched from blood (not recorded which). CDR3 DNA sequence: TGCAGTGCTGGTGAGGCCAGGGGGCACGAGCAGTACTTC. Protein: CSAGEARGHEQYF.